These 18 T cell receptor beta chains share one sample of origin, sequenced in a study of regulatory T cells in long-lasting Graves disease. The time point: newly diagnosed GD, antithyroid drugs for less than 3 months. RNA isolated from PBMCs was used to make the TCR library. Construction of TCR beta libraries relied on iRepertoire HTBI primers and on Arm-PCR targeting CDR3 regions. TCRdb re-derived calls from the multiplex PCR reads in MiXCR, one entry per CDR3 protein. The repertoire holds about 470,000 distinct CDR3 sequences, with 15% to 20% as singletons. A further study also used this sample, focusing on T cells in Graves' hyperthyroidism and ophthalmopathy.

The sequencing here drew on peripheral blood mononuclear cells (PBMCs), taken at new diagnosis, from a patient treated with antithyroid drugs. The receptors here all came from a man aged 40-50 years with Graves disease.

There are many counts of this clonotype. This sequence joins TRBV28 and TRBJ1-2, with 7 positions matching TRBD1. Germline assignment: CDR1 MDHEN and CDR2 SYDVKM. The J segment lost 8 bases and the V segment lost 5 bases, leaving 5 bases of the junction unmatched. The CDR3 is 12 amino acids. In DNA form, the CDR3 reads TGTGCCAGCAGTGGGGGACAGCAAGGCTACACCTTC. Amino acid sequence: CASSGGQQGYTF.

This clonotype has at least ten counts. V gene TRBV28 combines with J gene TRBJ2-3; D gene ambiguous. V was pared by 4 bases and J by 5 bases, with 13 bases between. Germline CDR1 reads MDHEN; CDR2 reads SYDVKM. This CDR3 region has 14 residues. The CDR3 coding sequence is TGTGCCAGCAGTTCCCCGGTAGTGGGAGATACGCAGTATTTT. This codes for CASSSPVVGDTQYF.

Here the CDR3 DNA reads TGCGCCAGCAGCTTGGCCAAGGGGACACTACAAGAGACCCAGTACTTC. Its translation: CASSLAKGTLQETQYF. The chain combines TRBV5-1 with TRBJ2-5; possible D gene TRBD1, 6 bases. In germline, CDR1 is SGHRS, CDR2 YFSETQ. This CDR3 has 16 residues. V lost 0 bases and J 2 bases, leaving 14 bases between the germline ends.

The rearrangement uses TRBV5-1 and TRBJ2-2; D is unclear. V was trimmed by 5 bases and J by 6 bases, leaving 14 bases between them. The germline gives CDR1 SGHRS, CDR2 YFSETQ. There are 14 residues in the CDR3. DNA of the CDR3: TGCGCCAGCAGTTTTTCTAGTGCCGCCGGGGAGCTGTTTTTT. Amino acid sequence: CASSFSSAAGELFF.

There are many counts of this clonotype. This chain links TRBV20-1 with TRBJ2-2, with D possibly TRBD2 on 6 matching bases. The V gene's germline CDR1 is DFQATT and CDR2 SNEGSKA (reference sequence). The CDR3 totals 12 residues. With 5 bases removed from V and 6 bases from J, the gap between germline ends came to 10 bases. The CDR3: CSASPGAGELFF. The DNA of the CDR3 is TGCAGTGCTTCCCCGGGGGCCGGGGAGCTGTTTTTT.

This clonotype was found many times. V is TRBV20-1 and J is TRBJ2-7, with D perhaps TRBD2 (8 bases). This CDR3 is built from 18 residues. Trimming removed 2 bases at V and 0 bases at J, with 23 bases between. The germline gives CDR1 DFQATT, CDR2 SNEGSKA (reference sequence). CDR3 protein: CSARRQGTSGGSSYEQYF. The DNA of the CDR3 is TGCAGTGCTAGACGACAGGGCACTAGCGGAGGGAGCTCCTACGAGCAGTACTTC.

This clonotype was counted many times. V usage is TRBV28 and J usage is TRBJ2-7, with D possibly TRBD1 on 5 matching bases. The V gene lost 5 bases and the J gene lost 4 bases, with 9 bases spanning the gap. The germline V gene encodes CDR1 MDHEN and CDR2 SYDVKM. There are 12 residues in the CDR3. CDR3 sequence reads: CASSTGPYEQYF. The DNA of the CDR3 is TGTGCCAGCAGTACAGGTCCTTACGAGCAGTACTTC.

This clonotype was counted only a few times. At one end the junction does not follow the germline gene, possibly because of a read error. The rearrangement uses TRBV6-5 and TRBJ2-1; TRBD1 might be the D (5 bases). Germline V gene lookup returns CDR1 MNHEY and CDR2 SVGAGI. The CDR3 extends over 15 amino acids. The CDR3 bases are TGTACCAGCAGTTCACAGGTCAGCTCCTACAATGAGCAGTTCTTC. Its translation is CTSSSQVSSYNEQFF.

This clonotype was seen a handful of times. This chain uses TRBV9 with TRBJ2-3, with 11 bases fitting TRBD2. The CDR3 length is 16 residues. In germline, CDR1 is SGDLS, CDR2 YYNGEE. The J segment lost 3 bases and the V segment lost 2 bases, leaving 5 bases of the junction unmatched. The CDR3 loop is CASSVSSGRSTDTQYF. The CDR3 DNA sequence: TGTGCCAGCAGCGTGTCTAGCGGGAGGTCGACAGATACGCAGTATTTT.

This clonotype was observed a few times. The chain employs TRBV30 and TRBJ1-2, with D unclear. The CDR3 consists of 12 residues. CDR1 is GTSNPN and CDR2 is SVGIG in the germline V gene (reference sequence). V lost 3 bases and J lost 9, with 14 bases in between. The CDR3 DNA reads as TGTGCCTGGAGCCTCGGACCGAGAAGCTACACCTTC. Its translation is CAWSLGPRSYTF.

The J gene is TRBJ1-2, the V gene TRBV10-2; 8 bases align to TRBD1. Germline lookup yields CDR1 WSHSY and CDR2 SAAADI. Losses at the gene ends were 7 bases for V and 8 bases for J; bases not matched to a gene: 9. The CDR3 contains 13 residues. Written as DNA, the CDR3 is TGCGCCAGCACCCAGGACAGGGTACGAGGCTACACCTTC. It translates to CASTQDRVRGYTF.

This clonotype was recorded many times. The chain is built from TRBV20-1 and TRBJ2-3; weak D call: TRBD1 (5 bases). This CDR3 has 13 amino acids. The V and J ends lost 0 bases and 6 bases respectively, with 10 bases between them. Germline V gene lookup returns CDR1 DFQATT and CDR2 SNEGSKA (reference sequence). The CDR3: CSARDRQIDTQYF. The DNA for the CDR3 is TGCAGTGCTAGAGATCGACAGATCGATACGCAGTATTTT.

Many counts were recorded for this clonotype. The V gene is TRBV4-2, the J gene TRBJ2-3, with 7 bases lining up with TRBD2. Germline CDR1 reads LGHNA; CDR2 reads YNFKEQ. Trimming took 1 base from V and 4 from J; bases not matched to a gene: 5. This CDR3 is built from 15 residues. In DNA form, the CDR3 reads TGTGCCAGCAGCCAAGCGGCGGGAGCAGCAGATACGCAGTATTTT. This gives the protein CASSQAAGAADTQYF.

This clonotype occurred a few times. The chain employs TRBV29-1 and TRBJ2-7; 7 nucleotides align to TRBD1. V lost 7 bases to trimming and J lost 2 bases; unmatched junction nucleotides: 8. The CDR3 covers 13 residues. Per the germline V gene, CDR1 is SQVTM and CDR2 is ANQGSEA. CDR3 protein: CSAQGPGTYEQYF. CDR3 sequence (DNA): TGCAGCGCACAGGGGCCGGGGACCTACGAGCAGTACTTC.

Ten or more counts support this clonotype. The rearrangement links TRBV6-1 to TRBJ1-1; 7 nucleotides match TRBD1. The germline CDR1 and CDR2 sequences are MNHNS and SASEGT. Losses at the gene ends were 5 bases for V and 7 bases for J; bases not matched to a gene: 10. The length of the CDR3 is 14 residues. The CDR3 reads CASSRTWDSGEAFF. CDR3 in DNA: TGTGCCAGCAGTCGAACTTGGGACAGCGGTGAAGCTTTCTTT.

This clonotype was found a few times. The V call is TRBV4-1, the J call TRBJ2-3; D not resolved. Germline assignment: CDR1 MGHRA and CDR2 YSYEKL. V was pared by 5 bases and J by 0 bases, with 12 bases between. CDR3 size: 15 residues. The CDR3 protein is CASSATNPSTDTQYF. The CDR3 bases are TGCGCCAGCAGCGCCACGAACCCTAGCACAGATACGCAGTATTTT.

The table lists this clonotype with many counts. The V and J genes are TRBV28 and TRBJ2-2, with 7 bases fitting TRBD1. This CDR3 has 16 residues. CDR1 and CDR2 (germline): MDHEN, SYDVKM. J gave up 0 bases and V 6 bases, and 7 bases lay outside the gene matches. DNA of the CDR3: TGTGCCAGCAGCGGGACAGACGACCCGAACACCGGGGAGCTGTTTTTT. Protein: CASSGTDDPNTGELFF.

CDR3 bases: TGTGCCAGCAGTTTACGCCAGGTGAACACCGGGGAGCTGTTTTTT. Protein: CASSLRQVNTGELFF. The rearrangement uses TRBV12-3 or TRBV12-4 and TRBJ2-2, with D hard to call. CDR3 length equals 15 residues. Trimming took off 2 bases at V and 1 base at J, with 8 bases between the two ends.